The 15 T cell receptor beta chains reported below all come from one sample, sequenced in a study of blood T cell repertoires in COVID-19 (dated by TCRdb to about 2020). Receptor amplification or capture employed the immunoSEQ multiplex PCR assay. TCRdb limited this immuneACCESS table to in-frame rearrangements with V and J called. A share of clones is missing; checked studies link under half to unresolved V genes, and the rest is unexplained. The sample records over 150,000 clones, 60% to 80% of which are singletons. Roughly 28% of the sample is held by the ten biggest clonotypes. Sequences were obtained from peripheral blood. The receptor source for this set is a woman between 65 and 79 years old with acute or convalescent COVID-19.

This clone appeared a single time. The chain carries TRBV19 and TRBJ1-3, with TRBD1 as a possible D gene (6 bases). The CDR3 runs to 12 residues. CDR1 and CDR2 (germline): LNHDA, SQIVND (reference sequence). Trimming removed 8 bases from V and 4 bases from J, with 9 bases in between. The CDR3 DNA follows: TGTGCCAGTGGACAGTTCGGAAACACCATATATTTT. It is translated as CASGQFGNTIYF.

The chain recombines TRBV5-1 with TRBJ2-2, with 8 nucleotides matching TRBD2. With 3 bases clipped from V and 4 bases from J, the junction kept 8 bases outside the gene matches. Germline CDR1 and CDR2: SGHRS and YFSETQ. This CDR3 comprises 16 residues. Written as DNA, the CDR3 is TGCGCCAGCAGCTCCGAAGCGGGAGCGATCACCGGGGAGCTGTTTTTT. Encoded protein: CASSSEAGAITGELFF.

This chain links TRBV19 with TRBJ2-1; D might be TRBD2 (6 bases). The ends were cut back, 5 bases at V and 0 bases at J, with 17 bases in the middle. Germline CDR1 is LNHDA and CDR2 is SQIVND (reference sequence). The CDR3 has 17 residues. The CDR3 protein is CASSPSPAGNSYNEQFF. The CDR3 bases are TGTGCCAGTAGTCCCTCCCCTGCGGGAAACTCCTACAATGAGCAGTTCTTC.

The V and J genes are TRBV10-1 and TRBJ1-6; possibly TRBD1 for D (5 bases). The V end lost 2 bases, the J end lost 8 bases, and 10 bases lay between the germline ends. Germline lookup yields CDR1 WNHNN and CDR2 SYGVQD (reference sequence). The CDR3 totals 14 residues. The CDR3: CASSEQGEDSPLHF. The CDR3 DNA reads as TGCGCCAGCAGTGAGCAGGGTGAGGATTCACCCCTCCACTTT.

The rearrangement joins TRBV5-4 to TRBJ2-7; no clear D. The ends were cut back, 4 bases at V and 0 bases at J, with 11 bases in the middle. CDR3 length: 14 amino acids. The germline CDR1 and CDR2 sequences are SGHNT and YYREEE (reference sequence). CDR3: CASSGPDNSYEQYF. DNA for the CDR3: TGTGCCAGCAGCGGGCCTGACAACTCCTACGAGCAGTACTTC.

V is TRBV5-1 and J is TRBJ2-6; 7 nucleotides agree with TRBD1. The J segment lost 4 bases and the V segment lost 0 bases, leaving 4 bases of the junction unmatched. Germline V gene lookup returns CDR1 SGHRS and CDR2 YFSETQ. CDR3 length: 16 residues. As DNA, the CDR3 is TGCGCCAGCAGCTTGGCCAGGGGGTCCGGGGCCAACGTCCTGACTTTC. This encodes CASSLARGSGANVLTF.

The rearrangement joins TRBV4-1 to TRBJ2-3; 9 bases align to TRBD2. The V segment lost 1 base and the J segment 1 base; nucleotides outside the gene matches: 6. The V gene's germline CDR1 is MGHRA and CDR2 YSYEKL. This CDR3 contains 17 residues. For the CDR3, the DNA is TGCGCCAGCAGCCAAGCTGGGACTAGCTTACGCACAGATACGCAGTATTTT. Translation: CASSQAGTSLRTDTQYF.

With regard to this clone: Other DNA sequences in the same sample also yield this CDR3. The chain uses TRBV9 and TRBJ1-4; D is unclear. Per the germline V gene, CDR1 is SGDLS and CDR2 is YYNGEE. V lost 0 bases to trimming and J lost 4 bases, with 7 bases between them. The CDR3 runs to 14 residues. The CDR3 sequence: CASSVGTVNEKLFF. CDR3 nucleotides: TGTGCCAGCAGCGTAGGAACGGTTAATGAAAAACTGTTTTTT.

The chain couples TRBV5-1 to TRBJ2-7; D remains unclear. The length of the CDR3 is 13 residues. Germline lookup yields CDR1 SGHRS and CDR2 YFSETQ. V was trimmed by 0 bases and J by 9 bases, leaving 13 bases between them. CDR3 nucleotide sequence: TGCGCCAGCAGCTTGGTAAACCTGCAGGCGCAGTACTTC. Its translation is CASSLVNLQAQYF.

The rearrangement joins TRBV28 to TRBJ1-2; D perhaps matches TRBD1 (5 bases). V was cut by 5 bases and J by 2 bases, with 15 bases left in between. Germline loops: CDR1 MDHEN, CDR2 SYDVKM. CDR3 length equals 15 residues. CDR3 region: CASSPTGTPNYGYTF. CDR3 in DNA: TGTGCCAGCAGTCCTACAGGAACGCCCAACTATGGCTACACCTTC.

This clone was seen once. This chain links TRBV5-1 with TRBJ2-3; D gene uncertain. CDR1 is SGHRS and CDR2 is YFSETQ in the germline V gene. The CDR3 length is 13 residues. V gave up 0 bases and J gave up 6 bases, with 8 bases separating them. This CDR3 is CASSLETRDTQYF. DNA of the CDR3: TGCGCCAGCAGCTTGGAAACCCGGGATACGCAGTATTTT.

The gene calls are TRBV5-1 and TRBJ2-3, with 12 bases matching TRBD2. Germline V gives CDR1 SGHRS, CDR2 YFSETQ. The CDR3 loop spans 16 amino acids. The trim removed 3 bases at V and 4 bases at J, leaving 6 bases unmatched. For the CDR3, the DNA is TGCGCCAGCAGCTGGAAGACTAGCGGGAGCGCAGATACGCAGTATTTT. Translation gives CASSWKTSGSADTQYF.

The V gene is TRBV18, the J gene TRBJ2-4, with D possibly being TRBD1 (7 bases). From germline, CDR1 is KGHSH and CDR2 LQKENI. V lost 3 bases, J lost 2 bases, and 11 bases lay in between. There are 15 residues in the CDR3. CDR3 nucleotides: TGTGCCAGCTCACCGGAGGGGGCTTCCAAAAACATTCAGTACTTC. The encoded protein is CASSPEGASKNIQYF.

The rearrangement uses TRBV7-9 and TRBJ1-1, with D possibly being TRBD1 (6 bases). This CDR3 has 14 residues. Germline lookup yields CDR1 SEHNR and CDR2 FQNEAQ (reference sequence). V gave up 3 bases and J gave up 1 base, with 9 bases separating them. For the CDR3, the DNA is TGTGCCAGCAGCTTCCGACAGGCGAACACTGAAGCTTTCTTT. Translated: CASSFRQANTEAFF.

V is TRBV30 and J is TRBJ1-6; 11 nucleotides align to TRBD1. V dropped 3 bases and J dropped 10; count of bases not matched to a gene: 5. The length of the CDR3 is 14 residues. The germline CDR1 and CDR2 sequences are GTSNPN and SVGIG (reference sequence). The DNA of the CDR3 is TGTGCCTGGAGGTGGACAGGGGGCGTCTCACCCCTCCACTTT. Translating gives CAWRWTGGVSPLHF.